Below are 29 T cell receptor beta chains sequenced from a single sample in a study of cytomegalovirus exposure and HLA in healthy donors. Assay used: immunoSEQ multiplex PCR; TCRdb lists only in-frame clones, some missing. This sample has roughly 250,000 clones, with approximately 84% found just once. Specimen: PBMCs. The origin of the receptors is a woman aged 25 to 39 in good health and CMV-seropositive.

The genes are TRBV27 and TRBJ2-1; the D is unclear. The CDR3 loop spans 14 amino acids. Germline V CDR1 and CDR2: MNHEY, SMNVEV (reference sequence). V lost 2 bases and J 5 bases, leaving 10 bases between the germline ends. DNA for the CDR3: TGTGCCAGCAGTTTAGTCCAACCGGACAATGAGCAGTTCTTC. It encodes CASSLVQPDNEQFF.

The chain combines TRBV6-5 with TRBJ2-1; 8 nucleotides align to TRBD2. Germline V gene lookup returns CDR1 MNHEY and CDR2 SVGAGI. The CDR3 covers 15 residues. Trimming cost V 6 bases and J 5 bases; bases outside gene matches: 9. The DNA for the CDR3 is TGTGCCAGCAGGGGGCGGGAGGTTACAAACAATGAGCAGTTCTTC. This encodes CASRGREVTNNEQFF.

This chain uses TRBV10-1 with TRBJ2-3, with TRBD2 identical over 9 bases. Losses at the gene ends were 2 bases for V and 0 bases for J; bases not matched to a gene: 3. Looked up from germline, CDR1 is WNHNN and CDR2 is SYGVQD (reference sequence). The CDR3 consists of 16 residues. Here the CDR3 DNA reads TGCGCCAGCAGTGAGGCTAGCGGGGCAAGCACAGATACGCAGTATTTT. It specifies CASSEASGASTDTQYF.

The chain links TRBV18 to TRBJ1-1; TRBD1 matches 9 bases. Unmatched junction bases numbered 11, after V lost 5 bases and J lost 7 bases. The CDR3 covers 15 residues. CDR1 is KGHSH, CDR2 LQKENI, per germline. CDR3 bases: TGTGCCAGCTCAAAATCCGGGACAGGGCCCTATGAAGCTTTCTTT. Protein: CASSKSGTGPYEAFF.

This sequence joins TRBV2 and TRBJ1-1; 7 positions match TRBD1. Germline CDR1 SNHLY, CDR2 FYNNEI. V was pared by 0 bases and J by 5 bases, with 9 bases of the junction left unmatched. The CDR3 runs to 16 residues. The CDR3 loop reads CASSEAPTGLQTEAFF. The CDR3 region has the DNA TGTGCCAGCAGTGAAGCCCCGACAGGGTTACAAACTGAAGCTTTCTTT.

The table lists this clone with a count of one. The chain is built from TRBV23-1 and TRBJ2-1; unclear D gene. TRBV23-1 is marked as an open reading frame, function uncertain. V lost 4 bases, J lost 7 bases, and 20 bases lay in between. There are 16 residues in the CDR3. The chain's CDR3 is CASSLNSRQSGNEQFF. In nucleotides, the CDR3 is TGCGCCAGCAGTCTCAACTCGCGGCAGAGTGGGAATGAGCAGTTCTTC.

The rearrangement joins TRBV11-3 to TRBJ2-1; D gene ambiguous. CDR1 is SGHNT, CDR2 YENEEA, per germline. The CDR3 loop spans 13 amino acids. The V and J ends lost 5 bases and 5 bases respectively, with 10 bases between them. In DNA form, the CDR3 reads TGTGCCAGCAGCCCCCTAATCCACAATGAGCAGTTCTTC. It is translated as CASSPLIHNEQFF. Full variable domain (rest looked up from reference TRBV11-3 and TRBJ2-1): EAGVVQSPRYKIIEKKQPVAFWCNPISGHNTLYWYLQNLGQGPELLIRYENEEAVDDSQLPKDRFSAERLKGVDSTLKIQPAELGDSAVYLCASSPLIHNEQFFGPGTRLTVL.

The chain is built from TRBV18 and TRBJ2-5; D perhaps matches TRBD1 (5 bases). CDR3 length: 14 amino acids. CDR1 is KGHSH, CDR2 LQKENI, per germline. V was shortened by 0 bases and J by 1 base, with 6 bases between the two germline ends. Here the CDR3 DNA reads TGTGCCAGCTCACCACCGACAGCCCAAGAGACCCAGTACTTC. This translates into CASSPPTAQETQYF.

The J gene is TRBJ1-1, the V gene TRBV19, with D possibly being TRBD1 (6 bases). The CDR3 is 14 residues long. The V gene's germline CDR1 is LNHDA and CDR2 SQIVND (reference sequence). Trimming took off 4 bases at V and 5 bases at J, with 14 bases between the two ends. The CDR3 reads CASSSLGGLTEAFF. For the CDR3, the DNA is TGTGCCAGTAGTAGCCTGGGGGGGCTTACTGAAGCTTTCTTT.

CDR3 amino acids: CASSETSGSTGELFF. The CDR3 coding sequence is TGTGCCAGCAGTGAGACTAGCGGGAGCACCGGGGAGCTGTTTTTT. J is TRBJ2-2 and V is TRBV6-1; 12 bases map to TRBD2. The CDR3 has 15 residues. Per the germline V gene, CDR1 is MNHNS and CDR2 is SASEGT. The J segment lost 4 bases and the V segment lost 3 bases, leaving 0 bases of the junction unmatched.

This clone was recorded only once. This sequence joins TRBV11-2 and TRBJ2-7, with D possibly matching TRBD1 (6 bases). The CDR3 runs 15 residues. CDR1 and CDR2 from the germline V gene are SGHAT and FQNNGV. V was cut by 1 base and J by 5 bases, with 15 bases left in between. Written as DNA, the CDR3 is TGTGCCAGCAGCTTAGTCCGGGACATCTCAAACGAGCAGTACTTC. This gives the protein CASSLVRDISNEQYF.

The V gene is TRBV18, the J gene TRBJ1-1; the D gene is possibly TRBD1 (5 bases). Germline assignment: CDR1 KGHSH and CDR2 LQKENI. This CDR3 contains 15 residues. Trimming cost V 2 bases and J 0 bases, with 10 bases left between them. The CDR3 is CASSPSQGMNTEAFF. The CDR3 nucleotides read TGTGCCAGCTCACCAAGTCAGGGAATGAACACTGAAGCTTTCTTT.

The genes are TRBV11-2 and TRBJ2-7; D perhaps matches TRBD2 (6 bases). Germline V CDR1 and CDR2: SGHAT, FQNNGV. Between the trimmed V and J ends, which lost 6 bases and 7 bases, there was a span of 13 bases. There are 12 residues in the CDR3. The CDR3 region is CASSPTSREQYF. The CDR3 DNA reads TGTGCCAGCAGTCCGACTAGTCGAGAGCAGTACTTC.

V and J are TRBV6-5 and TRBJ1-2; D is possibly TRBD1 (6 bases). V lost 5 bases and J lost 5, with 15 bases in between. The germline CDR1 and CDR2 sequences are MNHEY and SVGAGI. The CDR3 runs to 14 residues. The CDR3 reads CASSPQGQLYGYTF. CDR3 in DNA: TGTGCCAGCAGTCCCCAGGGACAACTTTATGGCTACACCTTC.

The chain's CDR3 is CASSLPDRDNEQFF. CDR3 in DNA: TGTGCCAGCAGTTTACCCGACAGGGACAATGAGCAGTTCTTC. This chain uses TRBV27 with TRBJ2-1, with 7 bases lining up with TRBD1. Germline-derived CDR1 and CDR2 are MNHEY and SMNVEV (reference sequence). The CDR3 loop spans 14 amino acids. The J segment lost 5 bases and the V segment lost 2 bases, leaving 3 bases of the junction unmatched.

V usage is TRBV5-4 and J usage is TRBJ2-2, with 7 bases aligning to TRBD1. Germline-derived CDR1 and CDR2 are SGHNT and YYREEE (reference sequence). The V gene end was trimmed by 0 bases and the J gene end by 7 bases; junction bases not matched to a gene: 3. The CDR3 spans 14 residues. The CDR3 nucleotides are TGTGCCAGCAGCTTGGGCCAGGGGGTCGGGGAGCTGTTTTTT. This codes for CASSLGQGVGELFF.

This chain uses TRBV20-1 with TRBJ1-5; D remains ambiguous. The CDR3 is made up of 11 amino acids. In germline, CDR1 is DFQATT, CDR2 SNEGSKA (reference sequence). Deletions cut 5 bases from V and 4 bases from J, with 6 bases between. The CDR3 here is CSAGHNQPQHF. The CDR3 DNA sequence: TGCAGTGCTGGGCATAATCAGCCCCAGCATTTT.

This chain uses TRBV30 with TRBJ1-2, with 7 bases matching TRBD1. The CDR3 runs 13 residues. Germline loops: CDR1 GTSNPN, CDR2 SVGIG (reference sequence). V was pared by 3 bases and J by 8 bases, with 9 bases of the junction left unmatched. In DNA, the CDR3 is TGTGCCTGGAGCGGGACAGTGGTGAGAGGCTACACCTTC. It is translated as CAWSGTVVRGYTF.

This clone was seen once. The genes are TRBV5-1 and TRBJ2-7; 11 bases are shared with TRBD2. This CDR3 spans 14 amino acids. Germline CDR1 and CDR2: SGHRS and YFSETQ. V lost 0 bases, J lost 6 bases, and 2 bases stayed unmatched. The CDR3 DNA follows: TGCGCCAGCAGCTTGGAACTAGCGGGAGCCGAGCAGTACTTC. Translating gives CASSLELAGAEQYF.

This clone was detected only once. J is TRBJ1-2 and V is TRBV29-1; TRBD1 is a possible D gene (5 bases). Germline V gene sequence: CDR1 SQVTM, CDR2 ANQGSEA. The V and J ends lost 3 bases and 7 bases respectively, with 9 bases between them. CDR3 length equals 11 residues. The DNA for the CDR3 is TGCAGCGTTGACAGGGATAGTGGCTACACCTTC. The encoded protein is CSVDRDSGYTF.

The chain links TRBV29-1 to TRBJ1-3, with a possible D match to TRBD1 (6 bases). The CDR3 has 14 residues. The germline CDR1 and CDR2 sequences are SQVTM and ANQGSEA. V gave up 7 bases and J gave up 0 bases, with 13 bases separating them. The CDR3 region has the DNA TGCAGCGCCAGAACACAGGGCTCTGGAAACACCATATATTTT. It specifies CSARTQGSGNTIYF.

The chain carries TRBV9 and TRBJ2-1; 10 bases line up with TRBD2. The CDR3 loop spans 17 amino acids. J lost 5 bases, V lost 5 bases, and 13 bases had no gene match. Germline lookup yields CDR1 SGDLS and CDR2 YYNGEE. CDR3 residues: CASSGGVGTSADNEQFF. The CDR3 region has the DNA TGTGCCAGCAGTGGGGGGGTGGGGACTAGCGCCGACAATGAGCAGTTCTTC.

In this sample, this clone turned up once. The chain uses TRBV18 and TRBJ2-2; D unclear. The CDR3 runs 12 residues. Looked up from germline, CDR1 is KGHSH and CDR2 is LQKENI. V gave up 3 bases and J gave up 5 bases, with 4 bases separating them. As DNA, the CDR3 is TGTGCCAGCTCACCGCGGACCGGGGAGCTGTTTTTT. Translated, it gives CASSPRTGELFF.

The genes are TRBV19 and TRBJ2-3, with 8 bases lining up with TRBD2. V shed 2 bases, J shed 4 bases, and the junction held 8 bases outside the gene matches. CDR1 is LNHDA, CDR2 SQIVND, per germline (reference sequence). CDR3 length: 16 amino acids. The CDR3 spells CASSITSGAPPDTQYF. Written as DNA, the CDR3 is TGTGCCAGTAGTATAACTAGCGGAGCCCCCCCAGATACGCAGTATTTT.

The genes are TRBV2 and TRBJ2-7, with 7 positions matching TRBD2. The CDR3 loop spans 14 amino acids. J was trimmed by 6 bases and V by 3 bases; bases with no gene match: 8. Germline V gene data show CDR1 as SNHLY and CDR2 as FYNNEI. CDR3 nucleotides: TGTGCCAGCAGTGATTGGCGGGAGCCTTCCGAGCAGTACTTC. Protein product: CASSDWREPSEQYF.

V gene TRBV18 combines with J gene TRBJ1-5; D possibly corresponds to TRBD1 (6 bases). The length of the CDR3 is 14 residues. Germline V CDR1 and CDR2: KGHSH, LQKENI. Trimming removed 6 bases at V and 4 bases at J, with 13 bases between. The DNA of the CDR3 is TGTGCCAGCTCGAACGCCGACAGGAATCAGCCCCAGCATTTT. Its translation is CASSNADRNQPQHF.

This chain connects TRBV5-1 to TRBJ2-7; 12 bases are a match to TRBD2. This CDR3 is 16 amino acids long. V was pared by 4 bases and J by 5 bases, with 10 bases of the junction left unmatched. Germline V gene lookup returns CDR1 SGHRS and CDR2 YFSETQ. The CDR3 nucleotides are TGCGCCAGCAGCCCGGGACTAGCGGGTTGGGGGGACGAGCAGTACTTC. Protein sequence: CASSPGLAGWGDEQYF.

V gene TRBV13 combines with J gene TRBJ2-3; 8 bases line up with TRBD1. Germline V lookup: CDR1 PRHDT, CDR2 FYEKMQ (reference sequence). The J segment lost 3 bases and the V segment lost 5 bases, leaving 7 bases of the junction unmatched. The CDR3 contains 15 residues. The CDR3 coding sequence is TGTGCCAGCAGCCGAGCAGGGGGCCAAACAGATACGCAGTATTTT. This codes for CASSRAGGQTDTQYF.

This clone was detected only once. The chain links TRBV5-4 to TRBJ2-1; D perhaps matches TRBD2 (6 bases). The germline V and J ends were trimmed by 0 bases and 10 bases, with 14 bases remaining between them. The V gene's germline CDR1 is SGHNT and CDR2 YYREEE (reference sequence). The CDR3 runs to 14 residues. CDR3 loop: CASSLGGEAGEQFF. CDR3 nucleotide sequence: TGTGCCAGCAGCTTGGGGGGGGAGGCTGGGGAGCAGTTCTTC.